The TCR beta chain described here comes from a study of shared clonotypes between healthy human individuals. Study-level points and caveats: The study drew on few donors, limiting represented genetic and exposure-history diversity. In this cohort, only blood was sampled, and tissue repertoires likely differ.

A word on this clone: What it binds is not known.

This CDR3 spans 14 amino acids. Trimming removed 1 base from V and 6 bases from J, with 14 bases in between. CDR1 SGHRS and CDR2 YFSETQ come from the germline V gene. Partitioning of CD4+ cells yielded a CD45RA+ naive subset and a CD45RA-negative memory subset. 200 ng DNA, 30,000 or so T cell genomes, went into each sorted-subset replicate PCR. Clones were sequenced by immunoSEQ multiplex PCR, and TCRdb holds only the in-frame ones, with some missing. The table includes about 2.4 million clones, 80% to 95% detected once. V gene TRBV5-1 combines with J gene TRBJ2-7, with D possibly TRBD2 on 6 matching bases. The specimen was naive CD4+ T cells from PBMCs. Subset in this sample: CD45RA+ positively selected. The TCR was taken from a man younger than 30 in good health. Some clones in this sample may be carry-over from other donors' samples. CDR3 residues: CASSLTSSSAEQYF. CDR3 in DNA: TGCGCCAGCAGCTTGACTAGCTCCTCCGCCGAGCAGTACTTC.